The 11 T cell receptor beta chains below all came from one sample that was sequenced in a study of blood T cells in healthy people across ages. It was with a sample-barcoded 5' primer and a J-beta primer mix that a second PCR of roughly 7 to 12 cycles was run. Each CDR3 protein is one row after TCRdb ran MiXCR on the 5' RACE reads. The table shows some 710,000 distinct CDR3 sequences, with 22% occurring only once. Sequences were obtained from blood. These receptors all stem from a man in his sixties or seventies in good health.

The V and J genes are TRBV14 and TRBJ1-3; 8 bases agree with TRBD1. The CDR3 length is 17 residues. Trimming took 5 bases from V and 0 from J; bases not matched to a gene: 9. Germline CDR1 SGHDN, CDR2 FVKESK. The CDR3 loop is CASSDLGQAFSGNTIYF. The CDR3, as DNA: TGTGCCAGCAGCGACCTGGGACAGGCTTTCTCTGGAAACACCATATATTTT.

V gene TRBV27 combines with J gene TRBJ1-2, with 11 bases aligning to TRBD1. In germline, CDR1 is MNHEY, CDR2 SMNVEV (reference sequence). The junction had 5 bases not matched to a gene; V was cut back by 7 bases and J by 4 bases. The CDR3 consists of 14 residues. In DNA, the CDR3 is TGTGCCAGCACTCGGACAGGGGGCATCTATGGCTACACCTTC. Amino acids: CASTRTGGIYGYTF.

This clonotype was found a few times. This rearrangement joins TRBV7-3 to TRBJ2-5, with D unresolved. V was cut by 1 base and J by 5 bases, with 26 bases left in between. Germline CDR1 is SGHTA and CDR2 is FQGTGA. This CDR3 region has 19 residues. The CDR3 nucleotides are TGTGCCAGCAGCTTAATCCCCTACTCGTACCTTCCCATCGGCGAGACCCAGTACTTC. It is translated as CASSLIPYSYLPIGETQYF. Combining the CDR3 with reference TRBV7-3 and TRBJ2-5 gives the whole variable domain GAGVSQTPSNKVTEKGKYVELRCDPISGHTALYWYRQSLGQGPEFLIYFQGTGAADDSGLPNDRFFAVRPEGSVSTLKIQRTERGDSAVYLCASSLIPYSYLPIGETQYFGPGTRLLVL.

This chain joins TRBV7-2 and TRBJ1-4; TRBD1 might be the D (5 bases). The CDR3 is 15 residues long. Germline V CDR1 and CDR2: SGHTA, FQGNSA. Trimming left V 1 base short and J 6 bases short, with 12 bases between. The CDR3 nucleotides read TGTGCCAGCAGCTTAGTAAAGGGGTTTGATGAAAAACTGTTTTTT. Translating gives CASSLVKGFDEKLFF. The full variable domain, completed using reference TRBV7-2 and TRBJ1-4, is GAGVSQSPSNKVTEKGKDVELRCDPISGHTALYWYRQSLGQGLEFLIYFQGNSAPDKSGLPSDRFSAERTGGSVSTLTIQRTQQEDSAVYLCASSLVKGFDEKLFFGSGTQLSVL.

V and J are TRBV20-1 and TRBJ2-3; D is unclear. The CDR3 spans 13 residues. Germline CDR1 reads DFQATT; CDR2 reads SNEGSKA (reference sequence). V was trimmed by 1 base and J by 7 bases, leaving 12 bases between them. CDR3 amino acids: CSARVSPPNTQYF. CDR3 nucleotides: TGCAGTGCTAGAGTTAGCCCTCCCAATACGCAGTATTTT.

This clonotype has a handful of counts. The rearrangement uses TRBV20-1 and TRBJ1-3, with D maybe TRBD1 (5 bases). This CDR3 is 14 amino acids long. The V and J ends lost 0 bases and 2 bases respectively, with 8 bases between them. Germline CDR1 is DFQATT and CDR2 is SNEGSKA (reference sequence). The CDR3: CSAREAGTGNTIYF. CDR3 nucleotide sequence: TGCAGTGCTAGAGAGGCAGGGACTGGAAACACCATATATTTT.

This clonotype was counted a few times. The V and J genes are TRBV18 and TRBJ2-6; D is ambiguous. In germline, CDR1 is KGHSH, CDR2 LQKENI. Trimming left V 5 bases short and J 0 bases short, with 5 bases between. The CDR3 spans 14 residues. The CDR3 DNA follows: TGTGCCAGCTCATCGGTCTCTGGGGCCAACGTCCTGACTTTC. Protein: CASSSVSGANVLTF.

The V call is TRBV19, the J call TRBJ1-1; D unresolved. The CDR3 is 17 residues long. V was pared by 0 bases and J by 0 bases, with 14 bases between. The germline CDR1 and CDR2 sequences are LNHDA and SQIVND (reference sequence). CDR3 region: CASSIDPTRGLNTEAFF. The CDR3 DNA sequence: TGTGCCAGTAGTATAGATCCGACCAGAGGGCTGAACACTGAAGCTTTCTTT.

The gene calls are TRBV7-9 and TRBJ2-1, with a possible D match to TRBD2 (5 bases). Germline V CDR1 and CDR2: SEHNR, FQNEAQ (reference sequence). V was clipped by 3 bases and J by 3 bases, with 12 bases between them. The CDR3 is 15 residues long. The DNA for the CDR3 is TGTGCCAGCAGCTTCCCTTCGGGAATCTACAATGAGCAGTTCTTC. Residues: CASSFPSGIYNEQFF.

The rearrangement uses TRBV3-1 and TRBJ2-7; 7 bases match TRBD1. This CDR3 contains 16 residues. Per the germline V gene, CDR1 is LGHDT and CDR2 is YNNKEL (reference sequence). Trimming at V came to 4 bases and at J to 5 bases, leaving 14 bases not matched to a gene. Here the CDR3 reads CASSRNLMTGLNEQYF. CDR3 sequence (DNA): TGTGCCAGCAGCCGAAACCTGATGACAGGGCTGAACGAGCAGTACTTC.

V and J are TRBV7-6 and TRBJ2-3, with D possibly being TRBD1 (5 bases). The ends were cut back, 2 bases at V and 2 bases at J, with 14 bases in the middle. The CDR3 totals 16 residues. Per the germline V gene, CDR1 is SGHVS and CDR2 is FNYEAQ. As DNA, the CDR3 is TGTGCCAGCAGCTTAAGATTGACAGAGCTCACAGATACGCAGTATTTT. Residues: CASSLRLTELTDTQYF. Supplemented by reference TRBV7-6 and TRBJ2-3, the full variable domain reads GAGVSQSPRYKVTKRGQDVALRCDPISGHVSLYWYRQALGQGPEFLTYFNYEAQQDKSGLPNDRFSAERPEGSISTLTIQRTEQRDSAMYRCASSLRLTELTDTQYFGPGTRLTVL.